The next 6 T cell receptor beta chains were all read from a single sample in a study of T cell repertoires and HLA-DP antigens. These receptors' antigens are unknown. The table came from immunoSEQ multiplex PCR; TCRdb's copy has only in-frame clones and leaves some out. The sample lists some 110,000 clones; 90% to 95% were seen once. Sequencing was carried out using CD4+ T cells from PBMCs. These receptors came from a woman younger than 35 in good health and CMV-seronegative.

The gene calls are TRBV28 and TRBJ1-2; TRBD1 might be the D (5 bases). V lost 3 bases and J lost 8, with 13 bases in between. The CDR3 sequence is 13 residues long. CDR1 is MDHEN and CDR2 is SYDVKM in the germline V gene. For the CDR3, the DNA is TGTGCCAGCAGTTTCGGAGGGGCCGAAGGCTACACCTTC. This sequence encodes CASSFGGAEGYTF.

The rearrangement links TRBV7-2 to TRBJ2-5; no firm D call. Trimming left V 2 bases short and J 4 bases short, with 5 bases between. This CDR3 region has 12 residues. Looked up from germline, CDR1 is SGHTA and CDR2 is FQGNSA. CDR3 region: CASSLTLETQYF. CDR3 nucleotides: TGTGCCAGCAGCTTAACGTTAGAGACCCAGTACTTC.

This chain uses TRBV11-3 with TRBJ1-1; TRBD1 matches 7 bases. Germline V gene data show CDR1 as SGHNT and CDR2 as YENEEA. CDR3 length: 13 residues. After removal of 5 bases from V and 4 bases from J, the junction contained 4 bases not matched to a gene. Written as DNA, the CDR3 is TGTGCCAGCAGCCATTACAGGGGCACTGAAGCTTTCTTT. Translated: CASSHYRGTEAFF.

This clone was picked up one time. The CDR3 nucleotides read TGTGCCAGCAGTTTATCGGGCAGGGGGGGGACCCAGTACTTC. It codes for CASSLSGRGGTQYF. This chain joins TRBV27 and TRBJ2-5; D may be TRBD1 or TRBD2 (7 bases each). Germline V gene data show CDR1 as MNHEY and CDR2 as SMNVEV (reference sequence). The V end was cut by 0 bases, the J end by 7 bases, with 12 bases between. The CDR3 has 14 residues.

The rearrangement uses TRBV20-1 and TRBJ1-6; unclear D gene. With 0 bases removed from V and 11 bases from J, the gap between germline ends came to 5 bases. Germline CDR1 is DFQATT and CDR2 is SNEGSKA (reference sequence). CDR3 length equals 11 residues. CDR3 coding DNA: TGCAGTGCTAGAGATGATCCACCCCTCCACTTT. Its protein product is CSARDDPPLHF.

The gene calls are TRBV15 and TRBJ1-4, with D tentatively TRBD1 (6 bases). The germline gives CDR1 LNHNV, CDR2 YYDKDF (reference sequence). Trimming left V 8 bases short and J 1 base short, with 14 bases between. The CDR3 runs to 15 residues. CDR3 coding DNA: TGTGCCACCGGTCGTGGGGGACAAACTAATGAAAAACTGTTTTTT. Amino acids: CATGRGGQTNEKLFF.